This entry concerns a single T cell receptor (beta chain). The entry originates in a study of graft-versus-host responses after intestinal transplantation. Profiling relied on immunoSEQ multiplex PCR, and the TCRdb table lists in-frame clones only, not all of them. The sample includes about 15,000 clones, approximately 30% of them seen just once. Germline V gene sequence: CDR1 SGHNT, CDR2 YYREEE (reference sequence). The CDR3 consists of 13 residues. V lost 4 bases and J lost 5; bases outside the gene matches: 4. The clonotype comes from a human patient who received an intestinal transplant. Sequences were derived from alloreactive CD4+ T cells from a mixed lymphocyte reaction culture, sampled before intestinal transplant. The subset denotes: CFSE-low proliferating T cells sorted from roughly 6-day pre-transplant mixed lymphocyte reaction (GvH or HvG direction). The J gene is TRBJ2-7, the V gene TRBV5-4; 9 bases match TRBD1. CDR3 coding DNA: TGTGCCAGCAGCAAAACAGGGGGCCACGAGCAGTACTTC. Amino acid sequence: CASSKTGGHEQYF.